Below, one T cell receptor (beta chain) is given with its context. No antigen is known for it. Trimming pared 0 bases from V and 5 bases from J, leaving 13 bases between. The CDR3 totals 15 residues. CDR1 is MNHEY, CDR2 SVGEGT, per germline. The study sequenced cultured CD4+ T cell DNA using the Oncomine TCR Beta short-read assay. Via MiXCR, TCRdb re-called the PCR reads, giving one row per CDR3 protein. Seen here are 15,000 to 20,000 distinct CDR3 sequences, approximately 63% observed once, and the top ten hold around 13%. This sample is part of a study of vaccination and CD4 T cells after COVID-19. Study context: The convalescent group had six males, four females, seven Caucasians, two Asians, one multiracial.

Treatment specified: roughly 10-day PBMC culture with coronavirus spike peptide pools or control peptides (ViraFEST assay). The sequence was collected from a human donor who had recovered from COVID-19. What was sequenced was CD4+ T cells from blood, cultured in vitro. The V and J genes are TRBV6-2 or TRBV6-3 and TRBJ1-1; TRBD1 might be the D (5 bases). The CDR3 bases are TGTGCCAGCAGTTACTCGTCCCCAGGGCGTACTGAAGCTTTCTTT. Its translation is CASSYSSPGRTEAFF.